The rows below give T cell receptor beta chains drawn from one sample of a study of blood T cell repertoires in COVID-19. Libraries were prepared by immunoSEQ multiplex PCR; TCRdb keeps only in-frame clonotypes and omits some of them. Of 200,000 to 250,000 clones in the sample, more than 75% are singletons; the top ten hold 11%. Sequenced material: peripheral blood. The receptors were gathered from a man aged 50-59 years with COVID-19, enrolled during active disease. Both conserved end residues are part of each CDR3. The order of the fields is CDR3 protein, CDR3 DNA, J gene, clone size, V gene, D gene. The D gene is left open where the match is weak. The size field is filled for only some rows; it gives once, few, many or a size class.

CASSPLIGGINQPQHF,TGTGCCAGCAGCCCCCTAATCGGGGGTATCAATCAGCCCCAGCATTTT,TRBJ1-5,NA,TRBV7-8,NA
CASSQDRQRGDNNEQFF,TGTGCCAGCAGCCAAGATCGCCAGCGGGGGGACAACAATGAGCAGTTCTTC,TRBJ2-1,NA,TRBV4-2,TRBD2
CATSDQLLNEQFF,TGTGCCACCAGTGACCAACTATTAAATGAGCAGTTCTTC,TRBJ2-1,NA,TRBV24-1,NA
CASSLPGGEGTEAFF,TGTGCCAGCAGCTTGCCAGGGGGCGAGGGGACTGAAGCTTTCTTT,TRBJ1-1,NA,TRBV5-4,TRBD1
CASSLRGLDTEAFF,TGTGCCAGTAGTCTTCGCGGCCTAGACACTGAAGCTTTCTTT,TRBJ1-1,NA,TRBV19,NA
CASSPRDNQPQHF,TGTGCCAGCAGTCCCCGCGACAATCAGCCCCAGCATTTT,TRBJ1-5,many,TRBV6-2/TRBV6-3,NA
CASSESGGNTIYF,TGCGCCAGCAGTGAGTCCGGGGGGAACACCATATATTTT,TRBJ1-3,NA,TRBV10-2,NA
CASSIDRRAGDKVGGYTF,TGTGCCAGTAGTATAGACCGTCGAGCCGGGGACAAAGTTGGTGGCTACACCTTC,TRBJ1-2,NA,TRBV19,NA
CASSLDQGVNSPLHF,TGTGCCAGCAGCTTAGACCAGGGGGTAAATTCACCCCTCCACTTT,TRBJ1-6,few,TRBV7-2,TRBD1
CASSYVGAEAFF,TGTGCCAGCAGTTACGTCGGGGCTGAAGCTTTCTTT,TRBJ1-1,NA,TRBV6-2/TRBV6-3,NA
CSVEGSALGETQYF,TGCAGCGTTGAAGGGTCAGCTCTCGGGGAGACCCAGTACTTC,TRBJ2-5,NA,TRBV29-1,NA
CASSLQGLNAGEQFF,TGTGCCAGCAGCCTCCAAGGACTAAACGCCGGTGAGCAGTTCTTC,TRBJ2-1,few,TRBV7-2,NA
CASSPGTTRGETQYF,TGTGCCAGCAGCCCCGGGACAACCCGAGGGGAGACCCAGTACTTC,TRBJ2-5,NA,TRBV6-5,NA
CASSSFPGPKINYGYTF,TGTGCCAGCAGCTCATTCCCGGGTCCTAAAATAAACTATGGCTACACCTTC,TRBJ1-2,NA,TRBV7-9,NA
CASSYNGQDGSPLHF,TGTGCCAGCAGTTACAACGGACAGGACGGATCACCCCTCCACTTT,TRBJ1-6,NA,TRBV6-5,TRBD1